The text below deals with one TCR beta chain. The assay was immunoSEQ multiplex PCR, and TCRdb's table has in-frame clones only and misses some. The sample includes some 93,000 clones, approximately 92% of them seen just once. This sample was taken from a study of T cell changes during pregnancy in multiple sclerosis. Germline CDR1 and CDR2: MNHEY and SVGAGI. Trimming took 6 bases from V and 2 from J; bases not matched to a gene: 4. This CDR3 comprises 14 residues. The gene calls are TRBV6-5 and TRBJ1-5; 7 bases line up with TRBD1. The source of this sequence is a female donor with multiple sclerosis, enrolled in a pregnancy study. Sequenced here: peripheral blood, sampled after pregnancy. As DNA, the CDR3 is TGTGCCAGCAGCCGGACAGGAGGCAATCAGCCCCAGCATTTT. Translation gives CASSRTGGNQPQHF.